A single sample gave rise to the 23 T cell receptor beta chains below, sequenced in a study of vaccination and CD4 T cells after COVID-19. Treatment given: roughly 11-day PBMC culture with coronavirus spike peptide pools or control peptides (ViraFEST assay). Sequencing of cultured CD4+ T cell DNA used the Oncomine TCR Beta short-read assay. TCRdb re-derived calls from the PCR reads in MiXCR, one entry per CDR3 protein. Of about 12,000 distinct CDR3 sequences in the sample, approximately 80% were seen once. What these receptors recognize is not known. The sequencing sample was made of CD4+ T cells from blood, cultured in vitro. These receptors were taken from a human donor who had recovered from COVID-19.

This chain uses TRBV6-5 with TRBJ2-2; TRBD2 matches at 13 bases. The CDR3 has 17 residues. The germline gives CDR1 MNHEY, CDR2 SVGAGI. With V trimmed by 2 bases and J by 4 bases, 4 bases remained unmatched. The CDR3 region is CASSYRRLAGGTGELFF. The CDR3 DNA sequence: TGTGCCAGCAGTTACCGCCGACTAGCGGGAGGCACCGGGGAGCTGTTTTTT.

This sequence joins TRBV20-1 and TRBJ1-2; maybe TRBD1 (6 bases). The CDR3 spans 13 residues. V dropped 5 bases and J dropped 8 bases, with 18 bases sitting between them. CDR1 and CDR2 from the germline V gene are DFQATT and SNEGSKA (reference sequence). CDR3 in DNA: TGCAGTGCTTCTGGGGGGCGGAGGCGGGGCTACACCTTC. It encodes CSASGGRRRGYTF.

V gene TRBV7-2 combines with J gene TRBJ1-1; no clear D. The germline V and J ends were trimmed by 2 bases and 1 base, with 8 bases remaining between them. The CDR3 extends over 14 amino acids. The germline CDR1 and CDR2 sequences are SGHTA and FQGNSA. The CDR3 is CASSLSWPNTEAFF. As DNA, the CDR3 is TGTGCCAGCAGCTTAAGTTGGCCGAACACTGAAGCTTTCTTT.

This chain connects TRBV20-1 to TRBJ1-6; the match to TRBD1 covers 8 bases. Germline assignment: CDR1 DFQATT and CDR2 SNEGSKA (reference sequence). V shed 5 bases and J 7 bases; nucleotides not matched to a gene: 10. The CDR3 is 15 residues long. The CDR3 protein is CSADPPGQGNSPLHF. The CDR3 DNA reads as TGCAGTGCTGACCCTCCCGGACAGGGCAATTCACCCCTCCACTTT.

This clonotype was seen a handful of times. The rearrangement uses TRBV20-1 and TRBJ1-6, with 9 bases matching TRBD1. CDR1 is DFQATT, CDR2 SNEGSKA, per germline (reference sequence). This CDR3 region has 15 residues. The V segment lost 3 bases and the J segment 10 bases; nucleotides outside the gene matches: 10. CDR3 sequence reads: CSASKTGTGISPLHF. As DNA, the CDR3 is TGCAGTGCTAGCAAAACCGGGACAGGGATCTCACCCCTCCACTTT.

This chain joins TRBV7-9 and TRBJ1-4, with unresolved D. The CDR3 covers 13 residues. Trimming removed 1 base from V and 8 bases from J, with 8 bases in between. Germline assignment: CDR1 SEHNR and CDR2 FQNEAQ (reference sequence). The CDR3 loop is CASSLGGGEKLFF. The CDR3 coding sequence is TGTGCCAGCAGCTTAGGTGGAGGGGAAAAACTGTTTTTT.

This chain links TRBV6-1 with TRBJ1-6, with 9 positions matching TRBD1. Looked up from germline, CDR1 is MNHNS and CDR2 is SASEGT. This CDR3 comprises 14 residues. J gave up 7 bases and V 7 bases, and 5 bases lay outside the gene matches. The chain's CDR3 is CASTGDRENSPLHF. The CDR3 region has the DNA TGTGCCAGCACCGGGGACAGGGAAAATTCACCCCTCCACTTT.

V usage is TRBV25-1 and J usage is TRBJ1-1; perhaps TRBD1 as D (6 bases). Germline V gives CDR1 MGHDK, CDR2 SYGVNS. The CDR3 runs 13 residues. V was trimmed by 7 bases and J by 6 bases, leaving 15 bases between them. In nucleotides, the CDR3 is TGTGCCAGCATTATGACAGGTTTCCCTGAAGCTTTCTTT. This encodes CASIMTGFPEAFF.

The chain combines TRBV5-4 with TRBJ2-7; 7 nucleotides agree with TRBD2. The CDR3 runs to 15 residues. Trimming cost V 4 bases and J 5 bases; bases outside gene matches: 12. The germline CDR1 and CDR2 sequences are SGHNT and YYREEE (reference sequence). CDR3 loop: CASSGWGGSHNEQYF. In nucleotides, the CDR3 is TGTGCCAGCAGCGGGTGGGGCGGGAGTCACAACGAGCAGTACTTC. Drawing the rest from reference TRBV5-4 and TRBJ2-7, the complete variable domain is ETGVTQSPTHLIKTRGQQVTLRCSSQSGHNTVSWYQQALGQGPQFIFQYYREEENGRGNFPPRFSGLQFPNYSSELNVNALELDDSALYLCASSGWGGSHNEQYFGPGTRLTVT.

In this sample, this clonotype turned up a few times. The chain uses TRBV20-1 and TRBJ1-5; weak D call: TRBD1 (5 bases). The germline V and J ends were trimmed by 6 bases and 1 base, with 13 bases remaining between them. This CDR3 is 14 amino acids long. The germline V gene has CDR1 DFQATT and CDR2 SNEGSKA (reference sequence). The CDR3 here is CSAAGRQSNQPQHF. CDR3 sequence (DNA): TGCAGTGCAGCCGGGAGACAGAGCAATCAGCCCCAGCATTTT.

The rearrangement links TRBV6-1 to TRBJ2-3; TRBD2 aligns across 7 bases. V lost 5 bases to trimming and J lost 1 base; unmatched junction nucleotides: 6. The CDR3 has 15 amino acids. Looked up from germline, CDR1 is MNHNS and CDR2 is SASEGT. In nucleotides, the CDR3 is TGTGCCAGCAGTCCCGGGAGGCCCGGCACAGATACGCAGTATTTT. Encoded protein: CASSPGRPGTDTQYF.

This clonotype appeared once. V gene TRBV6-2 or TRBV6-3 combines with J gene TRBJ1-1, with a tentative D call TRBD1 (5 bases). Trimming removed 7 bases from V and 0 bases from J, with 9 bases in between. The CDR3 consists of 13 residues. Germline V gene data show CDR1 as MNHEY and CDR2 as SVGEGT. The CDR3: CASNQGMNTEAFF. In nucleotides, the CDR3 is TGTGCCAGCAATCAGGGTATGAACACTGAAGCTTTCTTT.

The chain has TRBV5-4 and TRBJ2-4; D gene unclear. V was shortened by 0 bases and J by 0 bases, with 4 bases between the two germline ends. Per the germline V gene, CDR1 is SGHNT and CDR2 is YYREEE (reference sequence). This CDR3 region has 14 residues. Written as DNA, the CDR3 is TGTGCCAGCAGCTTGGAGCTAGCCAAAAACATTCAGTACTTC. Translated: CASSLELAKNIQYF.

This clonotype showed up just a few times. The V call is TRBV20-1, the J call TRBJ1-2; 12 bases are shared with TRBD1. The germline V gene encodes CDR1 DFQATT and CDR2 SNEGSKA (reference sequence). The length of the CDR3 is 14 residues. Trimming at V came to 4 bases and at J to 7 bases, leaving 7 bases not matched to a gene. Here the CDR3 DNA reads TGCAGTGCTACCGCCCCGGGACAGGGGGCTGGCTACACCTTC. This codes for CSATAPGQGAGYTF.

This chain connects TRBV20-1 to TRBJ2-2; D call uncertain. V dropped 3 bases and J dropped 5 bases, with 4 bases sitting between them. Germline V gives CDR1 DFQATT, CDR2 SNEGSKA (reference sequence). The CDR3 has 11 residues. CDR3 protein: CSASRTGELFF. DNA for the CDR3: TGCAGTGCTAGTAGGACCGGGGAGCTGTTTTTT.

Relative to its sample, this clonotype is medium-sized (0.01 to 0.1%). The chain uses TRBV19 and TRBJ2-1, with TRBD2 matching over 8 bases. Germline CDR1 is LNHDA and CDR2 is SQIVND (reference sequence). V was clipped by 6 bases and J by 3 bases; unmatched bases: 7. This CDR3 is built from 15 residues. The CDR3 is CASSYAGTSYNEQFF. CDR3 coding DNA: TGTGCCAGTAGCTACGCCGGGACTAGCTACAATGAGCAGTTCTTC.

The rearrangement links TRBV20-1 to TRBJ2-7; 7 nucleotides align to TRBD2. The V gene end was trimmed by 5 bases and the J gene end by 6 bases; junction bases not matched to a gene: 10. The CDR3 consists of 13 residues. Per germline, CDR1 DFQATT and CDR2 SNEGSKA (reference sequence). In DNA form, the CDR3 reads TGCAGTGCTCAGAGCGGGACCCTTACCGAGCAGTACTTC. It specifies CSAQSGTLTEQYF.

This chain connects TRBV23-1 to TRBJ2-1; D gene unclear. TRBV23-1 is labeled an ORF, and its function is uncertain. This CDR3 has 16 amino acids. The germline V and J ends were trimmed by 0 bases and 0 bases, with 9 bases remaining between them. The CDR3 spells CASSQSASSSYNEQFF. The CDR3 DNA reads as TGCGCCAGCAGTCAATCGGCCAGCAGCTCCTACAATGAGCAGTTCTTC.

This chain joins TRBV20-1 and TRBJ2-3; tentative D call: TRBD2 (6 bases). Germline CDR1 reads DFQATT; CDR2 reads SNEGSKA (reference sequence). With 1 base removed from V and 10 bases from J, the gap between germline ends came to 12 bases. The CDR3 spans 12 residues. CDR3 loop: CSARAGPGAQYF. The CDR3 DNA reads TGCAGTGCTAGAGCCGGGCCGGGGGCGCAGTATTTT.

This chain links TRBV5-4 with TRBJ2-5; TRBD2 aligns across 10 bases. The V gene end was trimmed by 5 bases and the J gene end by 4 bases; junction bases not matched to a gene: 8. Looked up from germline, CDR1 is SGHNT and CDR2 is YYREEE (reference sequence). The CDR3 sequence is 15 residues long. The CDR3 sequence: CASRSPTSGIETQYF. The CDR3 coding sequence is TGTGCCAGCAGGTCACCTACTAGCGGGATAGAGACCCAGTACTTC.

Regarding this clonotype: A junction boundary mismatches the germline segment, possibly from a read error. The chain has TRBV7-9 and TRBJ2-3; D call uncertain. CDR3 length equals 14 residues. Germline-derived CDR1 and CDR2 are SEHNR and FQNEAQ (reference sequence). CDR3 DNA: TGCGCCAGCAGCTTACCGACTAGCACAGATACGCAGTATTTT. It codes for CASSLPTSTDTQYF.

The chain couples TRBV5-6 to TRBJ2-5; D is ambiguous. The germline CDR1 and CDR2 sequences are SGHDT and YYEEEE. The CDR3 is 13 residues long. V was shortened by 0 bases and J by 2 bases, with 5 bases between the two germline ends. The CDR3 bases are TGTGCCAGCAGCTTGGGCAGTCAAGAGACCCAGTACTTC. It yields the protein CASSLGSQETQYF.

V and J are TRBV7-2 and TRBJ1-2, with 7 bases fitting TRBD1. Trimming cost V 8 bases and J 10 bases; bases outside gene matches: 13. This CDR3 contains 13 residues. Germline CDR1 is SGHTA and CDR2 is FQGNSA. The CDR3 region is CASLRPGTVVYTF. For the CDR3, the DNA is TGTGCCAGCCTCCGACCCGGGACAGTGGTCTACACCTTC.